This entry lists 18 T cell receptor beta chains sequenced from one sample in a study of OX40 agonist ivuxolimab in advanced cancers. TCRdb keeps only in-frame clones here, not all; method: immunoSEQ multiplex PCR. The sample has approximately 70,000 clones, 85% seen once. This material consisted of CD4+ or CD8+ T cells sorted from blood, taken in a trial of the OX40 agonist ivuxolimab. The receptors originated from an adult with an advanced solid tumor such as melanoma, head and neck, liver or kidney cancer.

This chain links TRBV5-1 with TRBJ2-1; 11 bases are a match to TRBD1. V lost 4 bases, J lost 7 bases, and 7 bases stayed unmatched. The CDR3 totals 15 residues. CDR1 is SGHRS, CDR2 YFSETQ, per germline. In DNA form, the CDR3 reads TGCGCCAGCAGCAATCCGGGACAGGGGGGGAATGAGCAGTTCTTC. This translates into CASSNPGQGGNEQFF.

The genes are TRBV4-3 and TRBJ1-3, with D possibly matching TRBD1 (5 bases). Germline CDR1 and CDR2: LGHNA and YSLEER. This CDR3 has 16 residues. V was clipped by 0 bases and J by 0 bases, with 9 bases between them. CDR3 DNA sequence: TGCGCCAGCAGCCAAGATCAACAGGTCTCTGGAAACACCATATATTTT. Amino acids: CASSQDQQVSGNTIYF.

The chain has TRBV5-4 and TRBJ2-5; the D gene is possibly TRBD1 (6 bases). The CDR3 totals 14 residues. Deletions cut 0 bases from V and 2 bases from J, with 8 bases between. Germline V gene data show CDR1 as SGHNT and CDR2 as YYREEE (reference sequence). CDR3 sequence (DNA): TGTGCCAGCAGCTTGGTTACAGGGCAAGAGACCCAGTACTTC. This codes for CASSLVTGQETQYF.

The DNA for the CDR3 is TGTGCCAGCAGTGCCGACAGGGGGGGGCTCGAGCAGTACTTC. Translating gives CASSADRGGLEQYF. The J gene is TRBJ2-7, the V gene TRBV2, with 9 bases fitting TRBD1. After removal of 4 bases from V and 6 bases from J, the junction contained 7 bases not matched to a gene. CDR3 size: 14 residues. Germline CDR1 is SNHLY and CDR2 is FYNNEI.

The chain couples TRBV5-1 to TRBJ2-3, with TRBD1 matching over 9 bases. V gave up 0 bases and J gave up 4 bases; unmatched junction bases: 9. CDR3 length: 17 amino acids. Germline CDR1 SGHRS, CDR2 YFSETQ. The CDR3 region is CASSLAAGQGKADTQYF. In nucleotides, the CDR3 is TGCGCCAGCAGCTTGGCAGCCGGACAGGGGAAGGCAGATACGCAGTATTTT.

The chain carries TRBV5-1 and TRBJ2-2; possibly TRBD2 for D (6 bases). The CDR3 loop spans 16 amino acids. Germline assignment: CDR1 SGHRS and CDR2 YFSETQ. Trimming took 3 bases from V and 6 from J, leaving 18 bases between them. CDR3 in DNA: TGCGCCAGCAGCTCGACCGGCCGGGGGTATGCCGGGGAGCTGTTTTTT. Protein sequence: CASSSTGRGYAGELFF.

This rearrangement joins TRBV28 to TRBJ1-1; D remains ambiguous. V lost 8 bases, J lost 1 base, and 17 bases lay in between. The CDR3 totals 15 residues. Germline V lookup: CDR1 MDHEN, CDR2 SYDVKM. The CDR3 DNA is TGTGCCAGCCATCTCGCAGGAAGAGAGAACACTGAAGCTTTCTTT. It codes for CASHLAGRENTEAFF.

The chain uses TRBV28 and TRBJ1-4, with TRBD1 as a possible D gene (6 bases). CDR3 length: 14 residues. The germline gives CDR1 MDHEN, CDR2 SYDVKM. V was clipped by 6 bases and J by 5 bases, with 13 bases between them. CDR3 protein: CASSITQGNEKLFF. CDR3 nucleotide sequence: TGTGCCAGCAGCATAACTCAGGGGAATGAAAAACTGTTTTTT.

This chain uses TRBV11-2 with TRBJ1-6; D is perhaps TRBD1 (6 bases). The germline gives CDR1 SGHAT, CDR2 FQNNGV. V was trimmed by 2 bases and J by 2 bases, leaving 7 bases between them. This CDR3 is 15 amino acids long. This CDR3 reads CASSLRGTYNSPLHF. CDR3 nucleotide sequence: TGTGCCAGCAGCTTAAGGGGGACCTATAATTCACCCCTCCACTTT.

J is TRBJ2-3 and V is TRBV11-3; 12 bases agree with TRBD2. CDR3 length: 16 amino acids. The germline CDR1 and CDR2 sequences are SGHNT and YENEEA. J lost 6 bases, V lost 4 bases, and 8 bases had no gene match. The CDR3 reads CASSSGTSGWGDTQYF. The CDR3 nucleotides read TGTGCCAGCAGCTCAGGGACTAGCGGGTGGGGCGATACGCAGTATTTT. The whole variable domain, filled in from reference TRBV11-3 and TRBJ2-3, reads EAGVVQSPRYKIIEKKQPVAFWCNPISGHNTLYWYLQNLGQGPELLIRYENEEAVDDSQLPKDRFSAERLKGVDSTLKIQPAELGDSAVYLCASSSGTSGWGDTQYFGPGTRLTVL.

V is TRBV9 and J is TRBJ2-1; 9 positions match TRBD2. This CDR3 spans 19 amino acids. The germline gives CDR1 SGDLS, CDR2 YYNGEE. Trimming took 0 bases from V and 2 from J; bases not matched to a gene: 12. DNA of the CDR3: TGTGCCAGCAGCGTAGGGAGGGTGGCGGGAGGGAGGGCCTACAATGAGCAGTTCTTC. As protein: CASSVGRVAGGRAYNEQFF.

V and J are TRBV4-1 and TRBJ2-1; tentative D call: TRBD2 (6 bases). The CDR3 is made up of 20 amino acids. In germline, CDR1 is MGHRA, CDR2 YSYEKL. Trimming cost V 8 bases and J 4 bases, with 33 bases left between them. CDR3 bases: TGCGCCAGCGGTGATACGACCGGGAAGAAGGAGGGAGTGGCTTACAATGAGCAGTTCTTC. The encoded protein is CASGDTTGKKEGVAYNEQFF.

The chain is built from TRBV6-6 and TRBJ2-3; D is possibly TRBD2 (6 bases). Germline V CDR1 and CDR2: MNHNY, SVGAGI (reference sequence). V was trimmed by 8 bases and J by 3 bases, leaving 12 bases between them. The CDR3 extends over 13 amino acids. The CDR3 DNA sequence: TGTGCCAGCCTCGGGACTTATACAGATACGCAGTATTTT. Protein sequence: CASLGTYTDTQYF.

The genes are TRBV21-1 and TRBJ2-7; TRBD1, the table's D call, was not compared with the DNA. TRBV21-1 is listed as a pseudogene. CDR3 size: 16 residues. CDR3 sequence: CASSREQGESGYEQYF. In DNA, the CDR3 is TGTGCCAGCAGCAGAGAACAGGGGGAGTCCGGGTACGAGCAGTACTTC.

The chain combines TRBV5-4 with TRBJ1-1; D not certain. This CDR3 is 13 amino acids long. Germline lookup yields CDR1 SGHNT and CDR2 YYREEE (reference sequence). Trimming pared 0 bases from V and 1 base from J, leaving 4 bases between. The CDR3 coding sequence is TGTGCCAGCAGCTTGGAGGAGAACACTGAAGCTTTCTTT. As protein: CASSLEENTEAFF. Supplemented by reference TRBV5-4 and TRBJ1-1, the full variable domain reads ETGVTQSPTHLIKTRGQQVTLRCSSQSGHNTVSWYQQALGQGPQFIFQYYREEENGRGNFPPRFSGLQFPNYSSELNVNALELDDSALYLCASSLEENTEAFFGQGTRLTVV.

J is TRBJ2-5 and V is TRBV5-1; 8 nucleotides line up with TRBD1. The CDR3 spans 14 residues. The ends lost 0 bases at V and 3 bases at J; junction bases unmatched: 1. Looked up from germline, CDR1 is SGHRS and CDR2 is YFSETQ. The DNA for the CDR3 is TGCGCCAGCAGCTTGGAACAGGGGGAAGAGACCCAGTACTTC. This encodes CASSLEQGEETQYF.

This clone was found once. This chain links TRBV5-5 with TRBJ2-3; TRBD1 aligns across 7 bases. With V trimmed by 0 bases and J by 5 bases, 6 bases remained unmatched. This CDR3 spans 15 amino acids. Looked up from germline, CDR1 is SGHKS and CDR2 is YYEKEE (reference sequence). The CDR3 region has the DNA TGTGCCAGCAGCTTGGAAGGGGGCGCGGGAGATACGCAGTATTTT. This gives the protein CASSLEGGAGDTQYF.

The chain has TRBV6-5 and TRBJ1-6, with D uncertain. Per germline, CDR1 MNHEY and CDR2 SVGAGI. The CDR3 contains 15 residues. The V and J ends lost 0 bases and 7 bases respectively, with 10 bases between them. The CDR3 spells CASSYSRSANSPLHF. CDR3 DNA sequence: TGTGCCAGCAGTTACTCAAGGAGCGCCAATTCACCCCTCCACTTT.